This TCR beta chain was sequenced for a study of CD8 T cells in ankylosing spondylitis (TCRdb year 2017). Regarding the complete study: T cell receptor beta repertoires were profiled in healthy donors and ankylosing spondylitis patients so that disease-linked TCR variants could be found. The full study cohort comprised 25 ankylosing spondylitis patients and over 95 healthy donors. Peripheral blood was sampled, and synovial fluid was additionally collected from ankylosing spondylitis patients. The full study reports these points: Significant enrichment of the disease-linked clones was reported in matched synovial fluid samples from ankylosing spondylitis patients. Some of the motif variants had been reported before in the synovial fluid and blood of reactive arthritis patients, a finding that suggests common disease-initiation mechanisms. A CD8+ phenotype was shown by the disease-linked clones, which were found at relatively low frequencies in peripheral blood. Blood from ankylosing spondylitis patients appeared to be characterized by a TCR beta motif composed of 7 to 9 highly homologous amino acid variants.

This clonotype occurred many times. The clone's antigen remains unknown. No base-level quality is on record; no much larger clone is a single base apart. Sequencing used an Illumina HiSeq 2500. TCR beta libraries were prepared by quantitative 5'-RACE with molecular barcodes. As for the authors' bioinformatics: A new computational method, built on a probabilistic model of VDJ rearrangement, was used to identify disease-linked TCR variants. TCRdb trimmed public reads at Q25 via fastp, called clones via MiXCR and kept in-frame beta chains. Each CDR3 protein appears once, grouped with its most common genes and DNA. What appears here as the V and J calls and clone size reflects TCRdb's work, not the paper's. The sample table shows under 300,000 distinct CDR3 sequences, and around 10% are seen once. 5.5% to 8% of the sample is held by the ten biggest clonotypes. At the junction V is shortened by 4 bases and J by 7 bases; bases outside the gene matches: 6. CDR1 MRHNA and CDR2 SNTAGT are derived from the germline V gene. The CDR3 sequence holds 14 residues, the cysteine and phenylalanine included. The retained sequence is limited to the CDR3, 42 bases, with the frame set at the first base.

This clonotype originated in a male donor with ankylosing spondylitis or in good health (not recorded which). This receptor chain uses TRBV6-4 and TRBJ2-1, with 8 bases matching TRBD2. Input material: blood, either unsorted or a sorted T cell fraction (not recorded which). The CDR3 protein sequence reads: CASSVTSGGNEQFF. The base sequence is TGTGCCAGCAGTGTTACTAGCGGTGGGAATGAGCAGTTCTTC.